One and the same sample provided the 15 T cell receptor beta chains below, sequenced in a study of control samples from healthy donors and cancer patients. The data were produced by immunoSEQ multiplex PCR, yet TCRdb's version contains in-frame clones alone and is incomplete. This table holds 130,000 to 150,000 clones, approximately 93% found once. The sequenced material came from blood. These receptors all come from a man aged 18-30 years in good health.

The chain has TRBV7-8 and TRBJ2-3, with 9 bases lining up with TRBD1. Germline V CDR1 and CDR2: SGHVS, FQNEAQ. This CDR3 contains 16 residues. V dropped 1 base and J dropped 4; count of bases not matched to a gene: 6. CDR3 sequence reads: CASSLGGTGYPDTQYF. The CDR3 coding sequence is TGTGCCAGCAGCTTAGGTGGGACAGGGTACCCAGATACGCAGTATTTT.

CDR3 protein: CATSDCDRLATNEKLFF. DNA of the CDR3: TGTGCCACCAGTGACTGTGACAGGCTTGCAACTAATGAAAAACTGTTTTTT. V and J are TRBV24-1 and TRBJ1-4; tentative D call: TRBD1 (6 bases). Trimming shortened V by 4 bases and J by 0 bases, and 14 bases separated the two germline ends. This CDR3 has 17 amino acids. From germline, CDR1 is KGHDR and CDR2 SFDVKD.

The chain recombines TRBV7-9 with TRBJ1-4; TRBD1 might be the D (6 bases). Germline loops: CDR1 SEHNR, CDR2 FQNEAQ (reference sequence). CDR3 length: 13 amino acids. Deletions cut 7 bases from V and 7 bases from J, with 13 bases between. The CDR3 loop reads CASTLGGAEKLFF. The CDR3 DNA is TGTGCCAGCACCCTTGGGGGGGCTGAAAAACTGTTTTTT.

This clone was recorded only once. This chain joins TRBV2 and TRBJ1-2; D unresolved. CDR3 length equals 12 residues. The V end was cut by 5 bases, the J end by 7 bases, with 11 bases between. Looked up from germline, CDR1 is SNHLY and CDR2 is FYNNEI. CDR3 region: CASSLTRSGYTF. In DNA form, the CDR3 reads TGTGCCAGCAGTCTCACCCGGTCTGGCTACACCTTC.

This chain joins TRBV5-1 and TRBJ2-7; D is ambiguous. The CDR3 runs 16 residues. Trimming pared 1 base from V and 0 bases from J, leaving 14 bases between. In germline, CDR1 is SGHRS, CDR2 YFSETQ. The chain's CDR3 is CASSLLRRAASYEQYF. As DNA, the CDR3 is TGCGCCAGCAGCTTGTTAAGACGGGCGGCCTCCTACGAGCAGTACTTC.

The J gene is TRBJ1-3, the V gene TRBV6-2 or TRBV6-3; no firm D call. The V gene's germline CDR1 is MNHEY and CDR2 SVGEGT. CDR3 length: 19 residues. The ends were cut back, 0 bases at V and 2 bases at J, with 20 bases in the middle. As DNA, the CDR3 is TGTGCCAGCAGTTACTCCCCAGGCCTCCCGTCTTCGGCTGGAAACACCATATATTTT. Protein: CASSYSPGLPSSAGNTIYF.

The V call is TRBV7-2, the J call TRBJ2-1; D is unclear. Between the trimmed V and J ends, which lost 5 bases and 6 bases, there was a span of 11 bases. From germline, CDR1 is SGHTA and CDR2 FQGNSA. The CDR3 sequence is 13 residues long. DNA of the CDR3: TGTGCCAGCAGCCCCTCGTGGGGCAATGAGCAGTTCTTC. Translation: CASSPSWGNEQFF. The entire variable domain, with the rest obtained from reference TRBV7-2 and TRBJ2-1, is as follows: GAGVSQSPSNKVTEKGKDVELRCDPISGHTALYWYRQSLGQGLEFLIYFQGNSAPDKSGLPSDRFSAERTGGSVSTLTIQRTQQEDSAVYLCASSPSWGNEQFFGPGTRLTVL.

The chain joins TRBV27 to TRBJ2-3; 8 bases are a match to TRBD1. Trimming at V came to 3 bases and at J to 0 bases, leaving 11 bases not matched to a gene. Germline assignment: CDR1 MNHEY and CDR2 SMNVEV (reference sequence). The CDR3 spans 18 residues. The CDR3 loop reads CASSFRTGRRPSTDTQYF. The CDR3 DNA reads as TGTGCCAGCAGTTTTCGGACAGGGCGGAGGCCTAGCACAGATACGCAGTATTTT.

The genes are TRBV30 and TRBJ2-7, with D perhaps TRBD2 (6 bases). The V end lost 7 bases, the J end lost 3 bases, and 13 bases lay between the germline ends. There are 12 residues in the CDR3. Germline V gene data show CDR1 as GTSNPN and CDR2 as SVGIG (reference sequence). The chain's CDR3 is CASDGGFYEQYF. Written as DNA, the CDR3 is TGTGCCTCGGACGGGGGATTCTACGAGCAGTACTTC.

CDR3 region: CASSSLAPGRMNTEAFF. The CDR3 bases are TGTGCCAGCAGCTCCCTAGCCCCCGGACGGATGAACACTGAAGCTTTCTTT. The chain recombines TRBV11-2 with TRBJ1-1; no reliable D call. The length of the CDR3 is 17 residues. V was trimmed by 4 bases and J by 0 bases, leaving 18 bases between them. Germline V gives CDR1 SGHAT, CDR2 FQNNGV.

The chain employs TRBV11-3 and TRBJ2-5; no reliable D call. The CDR3 sequence is 15 residues long. In germline, CDR1 is SGHNT, CDR2 YENEEA. Trimming removed 1 base at V and 0 bases at J, with 9 bases between. The CDR3 sequence: CASSLGQHHQETQYF. The CDR3 DNA follows: TGTGCCAGCAGCTTAGGGCAGCACCACCAAGAGACCCAGTACTTC.

The rearrangement links TRBV6-5 to TRBJ2-2, with 7 bases fitting TRBD1. CDR3 length equals 14 residues. Germline CDR1 and CDR2: MNHEY and SVGAGI. V lost 6 bases and J lost 4; bases outside the gene matches: 5. CDR3 sequence (DNA): TGTGCCAGCAGCTCATACAGGGGCACCGGGGAGCTGTTTTTT. Protein product: CASSSYRGTGELFF.

This sequence joins TRBV5-6 and TRBJ2-7; either TRBD1 or TRBD2 may fit D (5 bases each). The CDR3 covers 14 residues. In germline, CDR1 is SGHDT, CDR2 YYEEEE. Trimming shortened V by 0 bases and J by 3 bases, and 10 bases separated the two germline ends. CDR3 bases: TGTGCCAGCAGCTTGGTGGGACGGAACTACGAGCAGTACTTC. Translation: CASSLVGRNYEQYF.

V gene TRBV5-1 combines with J gene TRBJ2-1; 13 bases align to TRBD2. The CDR3 has 17 amino acids. V trimming: 0 bases; J trimming: 1 base; junction bases outside the gene matches: 1. Germline values: CDR1 SGHRS, CDR2 YFSETQ. The CDR3, as DNA: TGCGCCAGCAGCTTGGGACTAGCGGGAGGTTCCTACAATGAGCAGTTCTTC. It is translated as CASSLGLAGGSYNEQFF.

The chain uses TRBV4-1 and TRBJ2-3; D is possibly TRBD1 or TRBD2 (6 bases each). Trimming stripped 0 bases from V and 4 bases from J, with 17 bases between. Looked up from germline, CDR1 is MGHRA and CDR2 is YSYEKL. CDR3 length: 17 amino acids. The CDR3: CASSQDRHREDADTQYF. Written as DNA, the CDR3 is TGCGCCAGCAGCCAAGATCGGCACAGGGAGGATGCAGATACGCAGTATTTT.